The 3 T cell receptor beta chains presented below share a single source sample, sequenced in a study of patients and donors after allogeneic stem cell transplantation. TCRdb passed the RT-PCR reads through MiXCR, listing each CDR3 protein once. The repertoire has some 880,000 distinct CDR3 sequences, approximately 18% of them found once; the top ten carry 5% to 7.5%. Sample: blood, either unsorted or a sorted T cell fraction (not recorded which). Receptors were obtained from a human donor who was either an allogeneic HSCT recipient or a stem cell or donor lymphocyte infusion donor (not recorded which). It is not recorded whose cells these are; they may come from a transplant donor.

The rearrangement uses TRBV20-1 and TRBJ1-2; a weak D match, TRBD1 (5 bases). There are 12 residues in the CDR3. In germline, CDR1 is DFQATT, CDR2 SNEGSKA (reference sequence). The V gene lost 1 base and the J gene lost 5 bases, with 8 bases spanning the gap. The CDR3 DNA is TGCAGTGCTAGAGTGGGGGGATATGGCTACACCTTC. This gives the protein CSARVGGYGYTF.

This clonotype was seen at least ten times. The chain carries TRBV29-1 and TRBJ2-7, with 12 bases aligning to TRBD1. The CDR3 length is 13 residues. J was trimmed by 7 bases and V by 7 bases; bases with no gene match: 8. CDR1 and CDR2 from the germline V gene are SQVTM and ANQGSEA. CDR3 sequence: CSGRGQGAGEQYF. The CDR3 DNA follows: TGCAGCGGCCGGGGACAGGGGGCTGGAGAGCAGTACTTC.

This clonotype has just a few counts. The chain employs TRBV5-1 and TRBJ2-7; D gene uncertain. This CDR3 has 12 amino acids. Germline values: CDR1 SGHRS, CDR2 YFSETQ. The V and J ends lost 5 bases and 6 bases respectively, with 12 bases between them. The CDR3 bases are TGCGCCAGCAGTTCGGTAGGCTCCGAGCAGTACTTC. This gives the protein CASSSVGSEQYF.